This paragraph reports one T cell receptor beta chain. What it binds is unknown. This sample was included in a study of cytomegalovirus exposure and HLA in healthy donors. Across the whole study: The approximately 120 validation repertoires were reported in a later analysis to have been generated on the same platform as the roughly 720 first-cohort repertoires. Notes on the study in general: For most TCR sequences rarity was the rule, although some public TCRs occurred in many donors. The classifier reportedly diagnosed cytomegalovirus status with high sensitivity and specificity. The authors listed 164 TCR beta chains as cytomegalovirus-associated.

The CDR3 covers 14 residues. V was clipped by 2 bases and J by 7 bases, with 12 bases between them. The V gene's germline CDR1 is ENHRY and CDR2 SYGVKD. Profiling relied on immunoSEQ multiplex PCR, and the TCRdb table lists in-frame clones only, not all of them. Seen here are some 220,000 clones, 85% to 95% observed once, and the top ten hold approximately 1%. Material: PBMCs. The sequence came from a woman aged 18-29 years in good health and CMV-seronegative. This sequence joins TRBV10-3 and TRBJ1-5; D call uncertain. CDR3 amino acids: CAISEVRKTQPQHF. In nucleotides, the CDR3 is TGTGCCATCAGTGAGGTACGGAAGACACAGCCCCAGCATTTT.